These 24 T cell receptor beta chains were all obtained from the same sample, sequenced in a study of graft-versus-host responses after intestinal transplantation. The antigens for these receptors are not known. Produced via immunoSEQ multiplex PCR; TCRdb's table is partial and in-frame only. The repertoire holds 80,000 to 100,000 clones, with about 90% as singletons. Sequences were derived from unstimulated CD4+ T cells sorted from spleen or lymph node cells, sampled before intestinal transplant. The receptors were sampled from a human donor who received an intestinal transplant.

The rearrangement uses TRBV6-1 and TRBJ1-3, with D unclear. Trimming removed 3 bases at V and 3 bases at J, with 12 bases between. The CDR3 spans 15 residues. The germline V gene encodes CDR1 MNHNS and CDR2 SASEGT. CDR3 in amino acids: CASSDSVTDGNTIYF. CDR3 coding DNA: TGTGCCAGCAGTGACAGTGTAACCGATGGAAACACCATATATTTT.

The chain links TRBV12-5 to TRBJ2-4; D is possibly TRBD1 (6 bases). The germline CDR1 and CDR2 sequences are LGHNT and FRNRAP. The CDR3 has 13 amino acids. Trimming left V 6 bases short and J 8 bases short, with 14 bases between. The CDR3 loop is CASGQEQGDIQYF. The CDR3 nucleotides are TGTGCTAGTGGGCAGGAACAGGGTGACATTCAGTACTTC.

The rearrangement links TRBV5-1 to TRBJ2-6; 8 nucleotides align to TRBD1. This CDR3 has 16 amino acids. The V gene end was trimmed by 6 bases and the J gene end by 4 bases; junction bases not matched to a gene: 9. Germline V gene data show CDR1 as SGHRS and CDR2 as YFSETQ. CDR3 region: CASTEQGAAGANVLTF. The CDR3 region has the DNA TGCGCCAGCACGGAGCAGGGGGCGGCCGGGGCCAACGTCCTGACTTTC.

The V and J genes are TRBV5-4 and TRBJ2-5; TRBD1 might be the D (6 bases). This CDR3 has 14 amino acids. Germline V gene lookup returns CDR1 SGHNT and CDR2 YYREEE (reference sequence). With 2 bases removed from V and 4 bases from J, the gap between germline ends came to 12 bases. The CDR3 nucleotides read TGTGCCAGCAGCTTTACAGGACAGACAGAGACCCAGTACTTC. It translates to CASSFTGQTETQYF.

The rearrangement uses TRBV6-1 and TRBJ1-2; 10 positions match TRBD1. The V and J ends lost 7 bases and 2 bases, in that order; junction bases with no gene match: 7. Germline CDR1 reads MNHNS; CDR2 reads SASEGT. This CDR3 has 15 amino acids. CDR3 residues: CASNRGTGENYGYTF. As DNA, the CDR3 is TGTGCCAGCAATCGCGGGACAGGGGAAAACTATGGCTACACCTTC.

The genes are TRBV13 and TRBJ1-2; D perhaps matches TRBD1 (6 bases). Trimming stripped 0 bases from V and 4 bases from J, with 15 bases between. The CDR3 runs to 16 residues. Germline CDR1 reads PRHDT; CDR2 reads FYEKMQ (reference sequence). The DNA for the CDR3 is TGTGCCAGCAGCTTAGGTACAGGGTATGGCGGCTATGGCTACACCTTC. As protein: CASSLGTGYGGYGYTF.

Here the CDR3 reads CASRDRGWDEKLFF. In nucleotides, the CDR3 is TGTGCCAGCAGGGACAGGGGATGGGATGAAAAACTGTTTTTT. J is TRBJ1-4 and V is TRBV2; the match to TRBD1 covers 9 bases. The CDR3 runs 14 residues. V lost 6 bases and J lost 6; bases outside the gene matches: 5. CDR1 SNHLY and CDR2 FYNNEI come from the germline V gene.

The CDR3 protein is CASSIGSANNQPQHF. The CDR3 nucleotides are TGTGCCAGTAGTATAGGAAGCGCTAACAATCAGCCCCAGCATTTT. V is TRBV19 and J is TRBJ1-5, with D unresolved. The V end lost 1 base, the J end lost 3 bases, and 10 bases lay between the germline ends. Per germline, CDR1 LNHDA and CDR2 SQIVND (reference sequence). CDR3 length: 15 residues.

V gene TRBV2 combines with J gene TRBJ1-1; D may be TRBD1 (5 bases). CDR1 is SNHLY and CDR2 is FYNNEI in the germline V gene. Trimming took 10 bases from V and 1 from J, leaving 16 bases between them. The CDR3 is made up of 14 amino acids. The CDR3 loop reads CATSLGRGNTEAFF. CDR3 nucleotides: TGTGCCACCTCCCTGGGGCGGGGGAACACTGAAGCTTTCTTT. Variable domain in full (rest from reference TRBV2 and TRBJ1-1): EPEVTQTPSHQVTQMGQEVILRCVPISNHLYFYWYRQILGQKVEFLVSFYNNEISEKSEIFDDQFSVERPDGSNFTLKIRSTKLEDSAMYFCATSLGRGNTEAFFGQGTRLTVV.

This chain links TRBV30 with TRBJ2-7, with a tentative D call TRBD2 (5 bases). V shed 2 bases and J shed 2 bases, with 16 bases lying between them. The CDR3 spans 15 residues. Per the germline V gene, CDR1 is GTSNPN and CDR2 is SVGIG (reference sequence). CDR3 in amino acids: CAWSQGLSNPYEQYF. The DNA for the CDR3 is TGTGCCTGGAGTCAAGGACTCTCCAACCCCTACGAGCAGTACTTC.

The chain combines TRBV5-5 with TRBJ2-7; possibly TRBD2 for D (5 bases). This CDR3 spans 14 amino acids. With 4 bases removed from V and 0 bases from J, the gap between germline ends came to 11 bases. CDR1 SGHKS and CDR2 YYEKEE come from the germline V gene (reference sequence). CDR3 residues: CASSRGFTSYEQYF. The CDR3 coding sequence is TGTGCCAGCAGCCGAGGGTTTACCTCCTACGAGCAGTACTTC.

The chain joins TRBV7-9 to TRBJ1-5; D remains ambiguous. The CDR3 totals 13 residues. Trimming took off 5 bases at V and 6 bases at J, with 11 bases between the two ends. CDR1 is SEHNR and CDR2 is FQNEAQ in the germline V gene (reference sequence). The CDR3 coding sequence is TGTGCCAGCAGCCCTGGCGGTACTCAGCCCCAGCATTTT. It specifies CASSPGGTQPQHF. The full variable domain, rest sourced from reference TRBV7-9 and TRBJ1-5, is DTGVSQNPRHKITKRGQNVTFRCDPISEHNRLYWYRQTLGQGPEFLTYFQNEAQLEKSRLLSDRFSAERPKGSFSTLEIQRTEQGDSAMYLCASSPGGTQPQHFGDGTRLSIL.

Points on this clone: The junction and the germline gene differ at one end; a read error may be behind it. The chain uses TRBV7-8 and TRBJ2-5; 8 positions match TRBD1. Germline loops: CDR1 SGHVS, CDR2 FQNEAQ. The CDR3 runs 15 residues. The CDR3 reads CASSLGTGFMETQHF. DNA of the CDR3: TGTGCCAGCAGCTTAGGGACAGGGTTTATGGAGACCCAGCACTTC. Together with reference TRBV7-8 and TRBJ2-5, the CDR3 gives the full variable domain: GAGVSQSPRYKVAKRGQDVALRCDPISGHVSLFWYQQALGQGPEFLTYFQNEAQLDKSGLPSDRFFAERPEGSVSTLKIQRTQQEDSAVYLCASSLGTGFMETQHFGPGTRLLVL.

The CDR3 DNA sequence: TGCGCCAGCATGACAGGGGGCGCGGACGACACTGAAGCTTTCTTT. It encodes CASMTGGADDTEAFF. The V and J genes are TRBV5-1 and TRBJ1-1, with 10 nucleotides matching TRBD1. Trimming at V came to 6 bases and at J to 3 bases, leaving 8 bases not matched to a gene. The germline CDR1 and CDR2 sequences are SGHRS and YFSETQ. The CDR3 consists of 15 residues.

V usage is TRBV28 and J usage is TRBJ1-5; TRBD1 matches 8 bases. Germline trimming cut 8 bases from V and 6 bases from J; bases unmatched to any gene: 12. The V gene's germline CDR1 is MDHEN and CDR2 SYDVKM. There are 15 residues in the CDR3. The CDR3 protein is CASRDGQGGFQPQHF. In nucleotides, the CDR3 is TGTGCCAGCCGTGACGGACAGGGAGGTTTTCAGCCCCAGCATTTT.

The genes are TRBV2 and TRBJ1-4; D might be TRBD1 (5 bases). V was pared by 8 bases and J by 6 bases, with 19 bases between. CDR3 length: 15 amino acids. Germline loops: CDR1 SNHLY, CDR2 FYNNEI. The CDR3 DNA reads as TGTGCCAGCGGGGCCTTGACACAATCCGATGAAAAACTGTTTTTT. This sequence encodes CASGALTQSDEKLFF.

This chain joins TRBV19 and TRBJ2-3; 10 bases fit TRBD1. CDR3 length equals 14 residues. Germline assignment: CDR1 LNHDA and CDR2 SQIVND (reference sequence). The V gene end was trimmed by 8 bases and the J gene end by 4 bases; junction bases not matched to a gene: 6. This CDR3 is CASGWTGGADTQYF. The DNA for the CDR3 is TGTGCCAGTGGATGGACAGGGGGAGCAGATACGCAGTATTTT.

J is TRBJ2-7 and V is TRBV19; TRBD2 matches at 12 bases. V was clipped by 5 bases and J by 7 bases; unmatched bases: 9. This CDR3 comprises 15 residues. Germline V gene sequence: CDR1 LNHDA, CDR2 SQIVND (reference sequence). The CDR3 DNA reads TGTGCCAGTAGTCTTCTAGCGGGAGGGCCGAGAGAGCAGTACTTC. The encoded protein is CASSLLAGGPREQYF.

J is TRBJ2-7 and V is TRBV27, with 9 bases identical to TRBD1. Trimming cost V 4 bases and J 6 bases; bases outside gene matches: 16. Germline-derived CDR1 and CDR2 are MNHEY and SMNVEV (reference sequence). The CDR3 consists of 17 residues. CDR3 loop: CASSSQTGGMVLFEQYF. CDR3 bases: TGTGCCAGCAGTTCGCAGACAGGGGGAATGGTCTTGTTCGAGCAGTACTTC.

This rearrangement joins TRBV5-1 to TRBJ2-1; perhaps TRBD2 as D (6 bases). The germline CDR1 and CDR2 sequences are SGHRS and YFSETQ. The CDR3 covers 15 residues. Deletions cut 7 bases from V and 0 bases from J, with 14 bases between. CDR3: CASAWDSRSYNEQFF. The CDR3 bases are TGCGCCAGCGCCTGGGACTCCCGCTCCTACAATGAGCAGTTCTTC.

The J gene is TRBJ2-7, the V gene TRBV7-2, with 7 bases that match TRBD1. The CDR3 runs 15 residues. Germline loops: CDR1 SGHTA, CDR2 FQGNSA. The trim removed 2 bases at V and 3 bases at J, leaving 7 bases unmatched. CDR3 sequence (DNA): TGTGCCAGCAGCTTACCCAGGACAGGCCGCTACGAGCAGTACTTC. It codes for CASSLPRTGRYEQYF. The whole variable domain, filled in from reference TRBV7-2 and TRBJ2-7, reads GAGVSQSPSNKVTEKGKDVELRCDPISGHTALYWYRQSLGQGLEFLIYFQGNSAPDKSGLPSDRFSAERTGGSVSTLTIQRTQQEDSAVYLCASSLPRTGRYEQYFGPGTRLTVT.

This rearrangement joins TRBV18 to TRBJ1-6, with TRBD1 as a possible D gene (5 bases). The V end lost 5 bases, the J end lost 0 bases, and 11 bases lay between the germline ends. CDR1 is KGHSH and CDR2 is LQKENI in the germline V gene. This CDR3 spans 16 amino acids. CDR3 nucleotide sequence: TGTGCCAGCTCAGTACGACAGAGCTCCTATAATTCACCCCTCCACTTT. Its protein product is CASSVRQSSYNSPLHF.

Here the CDR3 DNA reads TGTGCCAGCAGTACCGGACAGGATGCCTATGGCTACACCTTC. It translates to CASSTGQDAYGYTF. This chain connects TRBV6-1 to TRBJ1-2; 7 positions match TRBD1. Unmatched junction bases numbered 7, after V lost 5 bases and J lost 4 bases. This CDR3 is 14 amino acids long. The germline gives CDR1 MNHNS, CDR2 SASEGT.

The chain has TRBV30 and TRBJ2-5; TRBD2 matches at 7 bases. The closer fit of TRBJ2-7 to the DNA end suggests the J call may be wrong. The CDR3 has 14 residues. Germline CDR1 GTSNPN, CDR2 SVGIG (reference sequence). For the CDR3, the DNA is TGTGCCTGGAGCCGGGGCGGGAGATTCTACGAGCAGTACTTC. This translates into CAWSRGGRFYEQYF.